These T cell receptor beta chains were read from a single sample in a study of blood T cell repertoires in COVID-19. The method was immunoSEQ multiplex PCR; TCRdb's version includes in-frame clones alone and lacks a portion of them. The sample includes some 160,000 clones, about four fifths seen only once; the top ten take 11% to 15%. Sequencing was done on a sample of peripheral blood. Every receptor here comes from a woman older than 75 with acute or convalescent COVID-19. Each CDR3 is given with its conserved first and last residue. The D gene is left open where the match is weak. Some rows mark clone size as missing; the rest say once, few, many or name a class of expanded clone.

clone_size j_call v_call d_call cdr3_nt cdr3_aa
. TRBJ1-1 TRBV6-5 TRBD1 TGTGCCAGCAGACGACAGGGGCTGAACACTGAAGCTTTCTTT CASRRQGLNTEAFF
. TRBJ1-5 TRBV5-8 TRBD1 TGTGCCAGCAGCTTCCACGGGACAGCTAGAAGCAATCAGCCCCAGCATTTT CASSFHGTARSNQPQHF
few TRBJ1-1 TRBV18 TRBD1 TGTGCCAGCTCACCTACCAGGGGGTACACTGAAGCTTTCTTT CASSPTRGYTEAFF
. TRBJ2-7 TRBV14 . TGTGCCAGCAGCCAAGAGACCGAGAGGGAGTACGAGCAGTACTTC CASSQETEREYEQYF
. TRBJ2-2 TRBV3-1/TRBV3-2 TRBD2 TGTGCCAGCAGCCACAGCGGGGGGGCCACCGGGGAGCTGTTTTTT CASSHSGGATGELFF
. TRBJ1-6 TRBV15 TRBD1 TGTGCCACCAGCGGACAGGTGGATAATTCACCCCTCCACTTT CATSGQVDNSPLHF
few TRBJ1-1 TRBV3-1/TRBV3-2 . TGTGCCAGCAGCCATGGGAGGGCTGGGAACACTGAAGCTTTCTTT CASSHGRAGNTEAFF
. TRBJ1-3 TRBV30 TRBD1 TGTGCCTGGAGCCGACAGGGAGGAAACACCATATATTTT CAWSRQGGNTIYF
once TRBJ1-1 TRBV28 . TGTGCCAGCAGGTTGGGGCGGGGTGGCACTGAAGCTTTCTTT CASRLGRGGTEAFF
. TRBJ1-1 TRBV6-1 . TGTGCCAGCAGTTCGAGGCGGGTTGACACTGAAGCTTTCTTT CASSSRRVDTEAFF
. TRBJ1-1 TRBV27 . TGTGCCAGCAGTTTATTCGCCGGGGAGACTGAAGCTTTCTTT CASSLFAGETEAFF
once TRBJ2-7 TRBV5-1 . TGCGCCAGCACCCCGATGGGGGCGTTCGGCGAGCAGTACTTC CASTPMGAFGEQYF
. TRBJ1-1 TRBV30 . TGTGCCTGGGCGGGGGAGTACACTGAAGCTTTCTTT CAWAGEYTEAFF
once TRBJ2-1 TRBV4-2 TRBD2 TGTGCCAGCAGCCAGGCTCGAGCTGCTAGCGGAGGCAATGAGCAGTTCTTC CASSQARAASGGNEQFF
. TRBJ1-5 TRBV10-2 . TGCGCCAGCAGTCCGGACACAGTCGGGCCCCAGCATTTT CASSPDTVGPQHF
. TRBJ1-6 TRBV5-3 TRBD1 TGTGCCAGAAGCCACTCAATACGACAGGGTGGTGAGTATTCACCCCTCCACTTT CARSHSIRQGGEYSPLHF
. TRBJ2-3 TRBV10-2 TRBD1 TGCGCCAGCAGGAGGGGACAGGGGGCGGAAGATACGCAGTATTTT CASRRGQGAEDTQYF
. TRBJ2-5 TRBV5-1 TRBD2 TGCGCCAGCAGCCTCGGGGGAGGGAACCTCCAAGAGACCCAGTACTTC CASSLGGGNLQETQYF
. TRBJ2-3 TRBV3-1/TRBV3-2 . TGTGCCAGCAGCCAAGATCAAGGGGGTCTTTCCACAGATACGCAGTATTTT CASSQDQGGLSTDTQYF
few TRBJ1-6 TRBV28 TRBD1 TGTGCCAGCAGGCCACCGGGACAGGGTAATTCACCCCTCCACTTT CASRPPGQGNSPLHF
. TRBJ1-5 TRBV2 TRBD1 TGTGCCAGCAGTGCAGGACAGGGGACCCATCAGCCCCAGCATTTT CASSAGQGTHQPQHF
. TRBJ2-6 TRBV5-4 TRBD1 TGTGCCAGCAGCCTGGGACAGAGCTCTGGGGCCAACGTCCTGACTTTC CASSLGQSSGANVLTF
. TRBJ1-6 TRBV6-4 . TGTGCCAGCAGTGACCCGCTGGGAGGAGATTCACCCCTCCACTTT CASSDPLGGDSPLHF
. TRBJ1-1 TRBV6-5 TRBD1 TGTGCCAGCAGTTGGCAGGGGGCTCTGGACACTGAAGCTTTCTTT CASSWQGALDTEAFF
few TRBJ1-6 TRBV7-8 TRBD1 TGTGCCAGCAGCTTAGTTGGGACAGGGTCCTCACCCCTCCACTTT CASSLVGTGSSPLHF
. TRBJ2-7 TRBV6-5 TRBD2 TGTGCCAGCAGTTCAGCGGGGGCATTTGGCGAGCAGTACTTC CASSSAGAFGEQYF
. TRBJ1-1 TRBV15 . TGTGCCACCAGCAGAGACGCAAAACTCACTGAAGCTTTCTTT CATSRDAKLTEAFF
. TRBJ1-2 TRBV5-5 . TGTGCCAGCAGCTATACAGGGTCTAATGGCTACACCTTC CASSYTGSNGYTF
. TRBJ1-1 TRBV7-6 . TGTGCCAGCTCTCAGGGCTCTGAAGCTTTCTTT CASSQGSEAFF
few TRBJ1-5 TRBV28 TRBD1 TGTGCCAGCGTCCCGAGGGGGACAGGCCTCAATCAGCCCCAGCATTTT CASVPRGTGLNQPQHF
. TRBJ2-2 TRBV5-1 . TGCGCCAGCAGCTTGAGGGGACAAAACACCGGGGAGCTGTTTTTT CASSLRGQNTGELFF
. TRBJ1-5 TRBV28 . TGTGCCAGCAAAGGGCAGGGCGACAGTATAAGTCAGCCCCAGCATTTT CASKGQGDSISQPQHF
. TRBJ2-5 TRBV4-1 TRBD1 TGCGCCAGCAGCCAAGGGGACAGGGGAGTGGGAGAGACCCAGTACTTC CASSQGDRGVGETQYF
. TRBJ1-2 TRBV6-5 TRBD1 TGTGCCAGCAGTACAGAAACAGGGGATTGGTATGGCTACACCTTC CASSTETGDWYGYTF
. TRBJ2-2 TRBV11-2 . TGTGCCAGCAGCTTAGATCAAGGGGGTAGGGAGCTGTTTTTT CASSLDQGGRELFF
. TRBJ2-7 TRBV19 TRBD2 TGTGCCAGTACCCGAAGGACTAGCGGGGAGGACTACGAGCAGTACTTC CASTRRTSGEDYEQYF
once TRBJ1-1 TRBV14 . TGTGCCAGCAGACTTCCAGGGGATCCGGAAGCTTTCTTT CASRLPGDPEAFF